What follows are 22 T cell receptor beta chains derived from one specimen sequenced in a study of glioma-infiltrating T cells. Amplification of TCR alpha and beta CDR3 regions from RNA used iRepertoire nested multiplex PCR. TCRdb itself ran the multiplex PCR reads through MiXCR, one entry per CDR3 protein. The data hold about 89,000 distinct CDR3 sequences, with about 23% observed a single time. The sequenced sample was glioma tissue, nonneoplastic brain tissue, or PBMCs (not recorded which). These receptors all come from a human donor with low-grade glioma or glioblastoma, undergoing nonglioma brain surgery, or in good health (not recorded which).

The CDR3 DNA is TGCGCCAGCAGCTTTGTGGGAGGATCCACAGATACGCAGTATTTT. This encodes CASSFVGGSTDTQYF. This chain joins TRBV5-1 and TRBJ2-3; tentative D call: TRBD2 (6 bases). Trimming removed 2 bases at V and 2 bases at J, with 12 bases between. Germline values: CDR1 SGHRS, CDR2 YFSETQ. CDR3 length: 15 amino acids. Full variable domain (remainder filled in from reference TRBV5-1 and TRBJ2-3): KAGVTQTPRYLIKTRGQQVTLSCSPISGHRSVSWYQQTPGQGLQFLFEYFSETQRNKGNFPGRFSGRQFSNSRSEMNVSTLELGDSALYLCASSFVGGSTDTQYFGPGTRLTVL.

The J gene is TRBJ1-1, the V gene TRBV5-4; the match to TRBD1 covers 7 bases. The V gene's germline CDR1 is SGHNT and CDR2 YYREEE (reference sequence). CDR3 length: 14 residues. V lost 4 bases to trimming and J lost 3 bases; unmatched junction nucleotides: 6. CDR3: CASSKTGADTEAFF. Here the CDR3 DNA reads TGTGCCAGCAGCAAAACAGGGGCCGACACTGAAGCTTTCTTT.

This clonotype is medium-sized within its sample. The chain recombines TRBV25-1 with TRBJ1-6, with D uncertain. The germline CDR1 and CDR2 sequences are MGHDK and SYGVNS. The CDR3 is made up of 15 amino acids. The V gene lost 0 bases and the J gene lost 8 bases, with 11 bases spanning the gap. The CDR3 is CASSEYSRSYSPLHF. The CDR3 region has the DNA TGTGCCAGCAGTGAATACAGCAGGAGTTATTCACCCCTCCACTTT.

This clonotype showed up just a few times. V is TRBV2 and J is TRBJ2-7, with D perhaps TRBD1 or TRBD2 (5 bases each). V shed 2 bases and J shed 0 bases, with 17 bases lying between them. The germline V gene has CDR1 SNHLY and CDR2 FYNNEI. This CDR3 is built from 17 residues. The CDR3 protein is CASSEWLRGRTSYEQYF. Here the CDR3 DNA reads TGTGCCAGCAGTGAATGGTTACGGGGCAGGACCTCCTACGAGCAGTACTTC.

In the case of this clonotype: A much larger clone lies a single base off, so this may be a read error. This chain uses TRBV27 with TRBJ2-1; D perhaps matches TRBD2 (5 bases). Deletions cut 5 bases from V and 10 bases from J, with 15 bases between. The CDR3 sequence is 13 residues long. CDR1 and CDR2 (germline): MNHEY, SMNVEV (reference sequence). For the CDR3, the DNA is TGTGCCAGCAGTGAGGGCGGATCTGACGAGCAGTTCTTC. Translating it yields CASSEGGSDEQFF.

This clonotype was picked up many times. The chain combines TRBV6-1 with TRBJ2-1, with a tentative D call TRBD2 (5 bases). V was trimmed by 5 bases and J by 5 bases, leaving 16 bases between them. Germline V gives CDR1 MNHNS, CDR2 SASEGT. The CDR3 has 15 amino acids. The CDR3 DNA reads TGTGCCAGCAGTCCCCGGGGTAGCGACGACAATGAGCAGTTCTTC. Protein: CASSPRGSDDNEQFF.

This clonotype was recorded at least ten times. The V call is TRBV20-1, the J call TRBJ2-7; perhaps TRBD1 as D (5 bases). This CDR3 spans 14 amino acids. V dropped 4 bases and J dropped 5 bases, with 18 bases sitting between them. Germline V lookup: CDR1 DFQATT, CDR2 SNEGSKA (reference sequence). CDR3 residues: CSATDAKGKNEQYF. The CDR3 region has the DNA TGCAGTGCTACTGACGCAAAGGGGAAGAACGAGCAGTACTTC.

This clonotype occurred many times. The J gene is TRBJ1-1, the V gene TRBV7-9, with D maybe TRBD1 (5 bases). The CDR3 contains 16 residues. The germline V gene has CDR1 SEHNR and CDR2 FQNEAQ (reference sequence). The V and J ends lost 4 bases and 4 bases respectively, with 19 bases between them. This CDR3 is CASSSGGGIAITEAFF. CDR3 DNA: TGTGCCAGCAGCTCGGGGGGGGGAATTGCGATCACTGAAGCTTTCTTT.

V and J are TRBV29-1 and TRBJ2-1; D may be TRBD2 (6 bases). The CDR3 covers 14 residues. Germline values: CDR1 SQVTM, CDR2 ANQGSEA. V lost 7 bases to trimming and J lost 1 base, with 14 bases between them. CDR3 sequence (DNA): TGCAGCGGTGCGCAGGAGGGGTCCTACAATGAGCAGTTCTTC. It translates to CSGAQEGSYNEQFF.

This clonotype was seen a handful of times. The chain combines TRBV18 with TRBJ2-3; D remains ambiguous. The germline V and J ends were trimmed by 4 bases and 5 bases, with 7 bases remaining between them. Germline V gives CDR1 KGHSH, CDR2 LQKENI. The CDR3 covers 12 residues. CDR3 protein: CASSLARDTQYF. The CDR3, as DNA: TGTGCCAGCTCACTCGCGCGAGATACGCAGTATTTT.

This clonotype was recorded many times. Here the CDR3 omits its conserved ending phenylalanine or tryptophan, so a read error is the likely source. The chain carries TRBV20-1 and TRBJ1-2; 9 nucleotides match TRBD1. This CDR3 region has 13 residues. V lost 6 bases and J lost 4; bases outside the gene matches: 6. From germline, CDR1 is DFQATT and CDR2 SNEGSKA (reference sequence). The CDR3 is CSAPGQGLYGYTL. The CDR3 nucleotides are TGCAGTGCCCCCGGACAGGGGCTCTATGGCTACACCCTC.

Many counts were recorded for this clonotype. This chain uses TRBV7-9 with TRBJ1-1; D not certain. CDR1 SEHNR and CDR2 FQNEAQ come from the germline V gene (reference sequence). V shed 5 bases and J shed 6 bases, with 13 bases lying between them. The CDR3 totals 13 residues. The CDR3 region is CASSLSVGPEAFF. The CDR3 coding sequence is TGTGCCAGCAGCCTAAGCGTTGGGCCTGAAGCTTTCTTT.

The genes are TRBV5-1 and TRBJ2-5; 8 positions agree with TRBD2. Germline CDR1 and CDR2: SGHRS and YFSETQ. V lost 1 base to trimming and J lost 5 bases; unmatched junction nucleotides: 7. The CDR3 consists of 15 residues. CDR3 region: CASSLLAGYMETQYF. CDR3 sequence (DNA): TGCGCCAGCAGCTTGCTAGCGGGCTATATGGAGACCCAGTACTTC.

By share, this clonotype counts as medium-sized (0.01 to 0.1%). The chain carries TRBV20-1 and TRBJ2-1, with a possible D match to TRBD1 (6 bases). CDR1 and CDR2 from the germline V gene are DFQATT and SNEGSKA (reference sequence). V was clipped by 3 bases and J by 12 bases, with 18 bases between them. CDR3 length: 13 residues. The CDR3 region is CSASSYTGKVQFF. CDR3 nucleotide sequence: TGCAGTGCTAGCAGTTATACAGGGAAGGTGCAGTTCTTC.

This clonotype was recorded many times. V gene TRBV7-6 combines with J gene TRBJ2-7; 9 nucleotides align to TRBD1. Germline V CDR1 and CDR2: SGHVS, FNYEAQ. This CDR3 comprises 15 residues. Trimming at V came to 1 base and at J to 2 bases, leaving 3 bases not matched to a gene. The CDR3 reads CASSLEGTGTYEQYF. The CDR3 region has the DNA TGTGCCAGCAGCTTAGAGGGGACAGGGACCTACGAGCAGTACTTC.

In the case of this clonotype: At one end the junction does not follow the germline gene, possibly because of a read error. The V gene is TRBV20-1, the J gene TRBJ1-2; the match to TRBD1 covers 7 bases. CDR3 length: 13 residues. CDR1 is DFQATT, CDR2 SNEGSKA, per germline (reference sequence). CDR3 in DNA: TGCAGTGCTAGCACCGGGACAGATTTGAGCTACATTTTC. Protein product: CSASTGTDLSYIF.

CDR3 protein: CASRGEETQYF. The CDR3 coding sequence is TGTGCCAGCAGGGGGGAAGAGACCCAGTACTTC. V gene TRBV27 combines with J gene TRBJ2-5; D might be TRBD1 or TRBD2, each matching 5 bases. The germline V and J ends were trimmed by 6 bases and 3 bases, with 5 bases remaining between them. Looked up from germline, CDR1 is MNHEY and CDR2 is SMNVEV (reference sequence). This CDR3 is built from 11 residues.

This clonotype was detected many times. The rearrangement links TRBV6-6 to TRBJ1-5; perhaps TRBD1 as D (5 bases). Germline V gene lookup returns CDR1 MNHNY and CDR2 SVGAGI (reference sequence). The CDR3 is made up of 14 amino acids. Trimming pared 2 bases from V and 4 bases from J, leaving 9 bases between. The CDR3 reads CASSYRGGNQPQHF. CDR3 sequence (DNA): TGTGCCAGCAGTTACAGGGGAGGGAATCAGCCCCAGCATTTT.

With respect to this clonotype: This could be a read error, since a much larger clone is one nucleotide away. The chain combines TRBV20-1 with TRBJ1-4; D gene unclear. CDR1 and CDR2 from the germline V gene are DFQATT and SNEGSKA (reference sequence). The CDR3 is made up of 14 amino acids. The CDR3 here is CSAFQSATNKKLFF. CDR3 nucleotides: TGCAGTGCTTTTCAGAGTGCAACTAATAAAAAACTGTTTTTT.

In the case of this clonotype: This sequence may be a read error, since a much larger clone differs from it by one base. V is TRBV7-2 and J is TRBJ2-7; TRBD1 is a possible D gene (5 bases). Trimming removed 5 bases at V and 1 base at J, with 12 bases between. Germline lookup yields CDR1 SGHTA and CDR2 FQGNSA. This CDR3 has 14 residues. CDR3 loop: CASSPDNLSYEQYF. DNA for the CDR3: TGTGCCAGCAGCCCGGACAACCTTTCCTACGAGCAGTACTTC.

This clonotype came up many times. The chain recombines TRBV3-1 with TRBJ2-7; perhaps TRBD1 as D (5 bases). CDR1 LGHDT and CDR2 YNNKEL come from the germline V gene (reference sequence). This CDR3 region has 15 residues. V was trimmed by 4 bases and J by 4 bases, leaving 17 bases between them. CDR3: CASSRGIDRGYEQYF. CDR3 DNA sequence: TGTGCCAGCAGCCGGGGAATAGACAGAGGATACGAGCAGTACTTC.

This clonotype has just a few counts. Given a much more abundant clone one base away, this may be a read error. V and J are TRBV2 and TRBJ2-3; unclear D gene. Germline V gives CDR1 SNHLY, CDR2 FYNNEI. The V gene lost 3 bases and the J gene lost 4 bases, with 2 bases spanning the gap. The CDR3 is 11 amino acids. The CDR3: CASSEADTQYF. The CDR3 bases are TGTGCCAGCAGTGAGGCAGATACGCAGTATTTT.